These 21 T cell receptor beta chains were all obtained from the same sample, sequenced in a study of shared T cell receptors in the human thymus. Assay used: immunoSEQ multiplex PCR; TCRdb lists only in-frame clones, some missing. The data contain about 380,000 clones, 95% of them seen just once; the ten biggest clones take up approximately 0.02%. Sample: thymocytes. All receptors derive from a human donor.

The V and J genes are TRBV4-1 and TRBJ1-6; D is undetermined. V lost 0 bases to trimming and J lost 9 bases, with 9 bases between them. Germline loops: CDR1 MGHRA, CDR2 YSYEKL. The CDR3 is made up of 14 amino acids. The CDR3 here is CASSQESFGSPLHF. Here the CDR3 DNA reads TGCGCCAGCAGCCAAGAAAGTTTCGGTTCACCCCTCCACTTT.

The V and J genes are TRBV7-8 and TRBJ2-1; D may be TRBD2 (5 bases). Deletions cut 1 base from V and 4 bases from J, with 14 bases between. CDR3 length: 16 residues. The germline gives CDR1 SGHVS, CDR2 FQNEAQ. The CDR3 DNA follows: TGTGCCAGCAGCTTAGTCTCTAGGACTCCGTACAATGAGCAGTTCTTC. Residues: CASSLVSRTPYNEQFF. Together with reference TRBV7-8 and TRBJ2-1, the CDR3 gives the full variable domain: GAGVSQSPRYKVAKRGQDVALRCDPISGHVSLFWYQQALGQGPEFLTYFQNEAQLDKSGLPSDRFFAERPEGSVSTLKIQRTQQEDSAVYLCASSLVSRTPYNEQFFGPGTRLTVL.

This chain connects TRBV14 to TRBJ2-7, with TRBD1 as a possible D gene (5 bases). The CDR3 covers 14 residues. Germline CDR1 and CDR2: SGHDN and FVKESK. Trimming took off 3 bases at V and 5 bases at J, with 14 bases between the two ends. CDR3 residues: CASSQQGMMDEQYF. Written as DNA, the CDR3 is TGTGCCAGCAGCCAGCAGGGTATGATGGACGAGCAGTACTTC.

This clone was recorded a few times. The gene calls are TRBV28 and TRBJ1-5; no firm D call. Germline assignment: CDR1 MDHEN and CDR2 SYDVKM. V dropped 7 bases and J dropped 7 bases, with 20 bases sitting between them. CDR3 size: 15 residues. The CDR3 loop reads CASTTTRPLDQPQHF. CDR3 bases: TGTGCCAGCACCACGACCCGCCCTTTGGACCAGCCCCAGCATTTT.

The V and J genes are TRBV14 and TRBJ2-7, with 7 bases that match TRBD2. Germline V lookup: CDR1 SGHDN, CDR2 FVKESK. V was pared by 2 bases and J by 6 bases, with 4 bases of the junction left unmatched. This CDR3 comprises 13 residues. The CDR3, as DNA: TGTGCCAGCAGCCAACGCGGGAGAGCCGAGCAGTACTTC. Its protein product is CASSQRGRAEQYF.

This clone has a single count. This rearrangement joins TRBV15 to TRBJ2-7; D ambiguous. In germline, CDR1 is LNHNV, CDR2 YYDKDF (reference sequence). The CDR3 extends over 8 amino acids. The ends were cut back, 10 bases at V and 7 bases at J, with 5 bases in the middle. The CDR3 here is CANPEQYF. CDR3 in DNA: TGTGCCAACCCAGAGCAGTACTTC.

This chain links TRBV19 with TRBJ2-3, with 10 bases identical to TRBD1. Germline lookup yields CDR1 LNHDA and CDR2 SQIVND (reference sequence). CDR3 length equals 18 residues. V was clipped by 5 bases and J by 0 bases; unmatched bases: 11. The chain's CDR3 is CASSSYPGTGVSTDTQYF. As DNA, the CDR3 is TGTGCCAGTAGTTCTTATCCCGGGACAGGGGTAAGCACAGATACGCAGTATTTT.

The chain recombines TRBV4-1 with TRBJ1-1; maybe TRBD1 (5 bases). The CDR3 has 15 amino acids. The V gene lost 4 bases and the J gene lost 2 bases, with 14 bases spanning the gap. Germline assignment: CDR1 MGHRA and CDR2 YSYEKL. The CDR3 here is CASSRGWGGNTEAFF. The CDR3 DNA sequence: TGCGCCAGCAGCCGCGGTTGGGGGGGAAACACTGAAGCTTTCTTT.

The CDR3 protein is CASSEGRKNIQYF. The CDR3 bases are TGTGCCAGCAGCGAGGGACGGAAAAACATTCAGTACTTC. The V call is TRBV7-9, the J call TRBJ2-4; D is possibly TRBD1 or TRBD2 (5 bases each). CDR3 size: 13 residues. The germline CDR1 and CDR2 sequences are SEHNR and FQNEAQ (reference sequence). The V and J ends lost 5 bases and 4 bases respectively, with 9 bases between them.

V is TRBV9 and J is TRBJ2-2, with 14 positions matching TRBD2. Trimming cost V 3 bases and J 5 bases; bases outside gene matches: 12. The CDR3 runs to 19 residues. Per germline, CDR1 SGDLS and CDR2 YYNGEE. The DNA for the CDR3 is TGTGCCAGCAGCGAATCCGGGACTAGCGGGAGTATGGGTACCGGGGAGCTGTTTTTT. Its protein is CASSESGTSGSMGTGELFF.

The V call is TRBV30, the J call TRBJ2-2, with TRBD1 identical over 10 bases. From germline, CDR1 is GTSNPN and CDR2 SVGIG (reference sequence). There are 19 residues in the CDR3. V lost 1 base and J lost 5; bases outside the gene matches: 16. This CDR3 is CAWSAPGDRGDPETGELFF. DNA of the CDR3: TGTGCCTGGAGTGCCCCGGGGGACAGGGGCGACCCGGAAACCGGGGAGCTGTTTTTT.

This clone was picked up one time. The CDR3 loop reads CASSSWDRGRDNQPQHF. CDR3 coding DNA: TGTGCCAGCAGTTCCTGGGACAGGGGGCGCGACAATCAGCCCCAGCATTTT. V usage is TRBV28 and J usage is TRBJ1-5; 12 nucleotides align to TRBD1. The CDR3 length is 17 residues. V shed 4 bases, J shed 3 bases, and the junction held 7 bases outside the gene matches. Germline assignment: CDR1 MDHEN and CDR2 SYDVKM.

The genes are TRBV28 and TRBJ2-7, with 8 bases aligning to TRBD1. The CDR3 has 16 amino acids. Germline trimming cut 4 bases from V and 2 bases from J; bases unmatched to any gene: 10. CDR1 and CDR2 (germline): MDHEN, SYDVKM. For the CDR3, the DNA is TGTGCCAGCAGTTCCTCCAGGGGGCAGTTAACCTACGAGCAGTACTTC. Translated: CASSSSRGQLTYEQYF. Looking up the rest from reference TRBV28 and TRBJ2-7 gives the full variable domain: DVKVTQSSRYLVKRTGEKVFLECVQDMDHENMFWYRQDPGLGLRLIYFSYDVKMKEKGDIPEGYSVSREKKERFSLILESASTNQTSMYLCASSSSRGQLTYEQYFGPGTRLTVT.

This rearrangement joins TRBV28 to TRBJ2-2, with 8 bases identical to TRBD1. The CDR3 runs to 18 residues. Germline V gene data show CDR1 as MDHEN and CDR2 as SYDVKM. V was clipped by 5 bases and J by 2 bases; unmatched bases: 13. Here the CDR3 DNA reads TGTGCCAGCAGTCCACCGGACAGGGTTTTACGCAACACCGGGGAGCTGTTTTTT. Translation: CASSPPDRVLRNTGELFF.

This chain connects TRBV23-1 to TRBJ1-2; 7 bases are shared with TRBD1. TRBV23-1 is an ORF, and what it does is uncertain. Losses at the gene ends were 4 bases for V and 4 bases for J; bases not matched to a gene: 6. The CDR3 loop spans 14 amino acids. This CDR3 is CASSPRGRIYGYTF. Written as DNA, the CDR3 is TGCGCCAGCAGTCCTAGGGGGCGTATCTATGGCTACACCTTC.

The V and J genes are TRBV11-2 and TRBJ2-7, with TRBD2 identical over 7 bases. CDR1 SGHAT and CDR2 FQNNGV come from the germline V gene. The CDR3 covers 15 residues. The V segment lost 6 bases and the J segment 0 bases; nucleotides outside the gene matches: 8. In DNA, the CDR3 is TGTGCCAGCAGGTTTAGCGGGTCCTTCTCCTACGAGCAGTACTTC. It yields the protein CASRFSGSFSYEQYF.

In DNA form, the CDR3 reads TGTGCCAGCAGCTCTTCTCTAGCGGGAGGGCCTGGCTACAATGAGCAGTTCTTC. Amino acid sequence: CASSSSLAGGPGYNEQFF. The V gene is TRBV5-4, the J gene TRBJ2-1; TRBD2 agrees at 12 bases. The CDR3 length is 18 residues. Trimming took 3 bases from V and 3 from J; bases not matched to a gene: 10. Germline V gene lookup returns CDR1 SGHNT and CDR2 YYREEE (reference sequence).

This chain joins TRBV7-8 and TRBJ2-1; D is unresolved. Looked up from germline, CDR1 is SGHVS and CDR2 is FQNEAQ. V was cut by 4 bases and J by 5 bases, with 18 bases left in between. This CDR3 comprises 16 residues. CDR3 in amino acids: CASSSYLGTPNNEQFF. CDR3 sequence (DNA): TGTGCCAGCAGCTCTTACCTAGGAACGCCAAACAATGAGCAGTTCTTC.

The chain joins TRBV7-9 to TRBJ1-2, with D possibly TRBD1 on 6 matching bases. The CDR3 is 14 residues long. Trimming took off 3 bases at V and 5 bases at J, with 13 bases between the two ends. Germline assignment: CDR1 SEHNR and CDR2 FQNEAQ (reference sequence). The DNA for the CDR3 is TGTGCCAGCAGCTTCTCAGGGGCCCCTTATGGCTACACCTTC. Amino acids: CASSFSGAPYGYTF.

The chain has TRBV6-1 and TRBJ2-7; unclear D gene. This CDR3 region has 15 residues. Germline CDR1 is MNHNS and CDR2 is SASEGT. Deletions cut 6 bases from V and 0 bases from J, with 15 bases between. The CDR3 spells CASSRPGSSSYEQYF. The CDR3 DNA reads TGTGCCAGCAGCCGACCGGGTTCCAGCTCCTACGAGCAGTACTTC.

The DNA for the CDR3 is TGCAGCACCGAAGTTGAGGGGACTAGCGGGAGACATGAGCAGTTCTTC. This codes for CSTEVEGTSGRHEQFF. The genes are TRBV29-1 and TRBJ2-1, with TRBD2 identical over 14 bases. The CDR3 length is 16 residues. V shed 8 bases and J 8 bases; nucleotides not matched to a gene: 14. Germline V gene data show CDR1 as SQVTM and CDR2 as ANQGSEA.